This entry lists 32 T cell receptor beta chains sequenced from one sample in a study of blood T cell repertoires in COVID-19. Profiling relied on immunoSEQ multiplex PCR, and the TCRdb table lists in-frame clones only, not all of them. Of roughly 200,000 clones in the sample, around 87% were seen once. The sample consisted of peripheral blood. These receptor sequences come from a man aged 35 to 55 with active or convalescent COVID-19.

This clone was counted a few times. The CDR3 DNA reads TGTGCCAGCAGTTCCCGACAGGGCCTCTCTGGGGCCAACGTCCTGACTTTC. Translation gives CASSSRQGLSGANVLTF. The rearrangement joins TRBV28 to TRBJ2-6, with 7 bases that match TRBD1. With V trimmed by 4 bases and J by 0 bases, 6 bases remained unmatched. Germline lookup yields CDR1 MDHEN and CDR2 SYDVKM. This CDR3 comprises 17 residues.

The V call is TRBV6-5, the J call TRBJ2-5, with TRBD1 matching over 11 bases. The length of the CDR3 is 15 residues. Germline values: CDR1 MNHEY, CDR2 SVGAGI. V lost 4 bases, J lost 2 bases, and 3 bases stayed unmatched. DNA for the CDR3: TGTGCCAGCAGTTCCGGGACAGGGGGGCAAGAGACCCAGTACTTC. It specifies CASSSGTGGQETQYF.

This clone was counted once. This chain joins TRBV14 and TRBJ1-4; D not certain. Germline-derived CDR1 and CDR2 are SGHDN and FVKESK. Trimming stripped 1 base from V and 8 bases from J, with 5 bases between. This CDR3 region has 12 residues. The CDR3 nucleotides read TGTGCCAGCAGCCAAGGTCTCGAAAAACTGTTTTTT. This translates into CASSQGLEKLFF.

The chain carries TRBV27 and TRBJ2-7, with D unresolved. Germline V lookup: CDR1 MNHEY, CDR2 SMNVEV (reference sequence). V shed 4 bases and J shed 1 base, with 8 bases lying between them. The CDR3 totals 13 residues. This CDR3 is CASSSSTSYEQYF. CDR3 coding DNA: TGTGCCAGCAGTTCCTCGACTTCCTACGAGCAGTACTTC.

The CDR3 is CSASVQGNYGYTF. For the CDR3, the DNA is TGCAGTGCTAGTGTCCAGGGGAACTATGGCTACACCTTC. The genes are TRBV20-1 and TRBJ1-2, with a possible D match to TRBD1 (6 bases). This CDR3 comprises 13 residues. Germline V gene data show CDR1 as DFQATT and CDR2 as SNEGSKA (reference sequence). V was clipped by 3 bases and J by 2 bases, with 10 bases between them.

This clone is a singleton in its sample. V is TRBV11-2 and J is TRBJ2-5; possible D gene TRBD1, 5 bases. Trimming shortened V by 3 bases and J by 4 bases, and 9 bases separated the two germline ends. This CDR3 contains 13 residues. Germline assignment: CDR1 SGHAT and CDR2 FQNNGV. CDR3 coding DNA: TGTGCCAGCAGCTTTACCCAGGGAGAGACCCAGTACTTC. Its protein product is CASSFTQGETQYF.

V is TRBV4-2 and J is TRBJ2-2; TRBD2 is a possible D gene (6 bases). Germline CDR1 is LGHNA and CDR2 is YNFKEQ. This CDR3 is built from 16 residues. Trimming stripped 4 bases from V and 2 bases from J, with 14 bases between. CDR3 nucleotides: TGTGCCAGCAGCCCGACTGGGACTTTTAACACCGGGGAGCTGTTTTTT. It is translated as CASSPTGTFNTGELFF.

V is TRBV7-8 and J is TRBJ2-7; TRBD1 might be the D (6 bases). The V end lost 7 bases, the J end lost 6 bases, and 22 bases lay between the germline ends. CDR1 and CDR2 from the germline V gene are SGHVS and FQNEAQ. This CDR3 is 15 amino acids long. The CDR3 DNA reads as TGTGCCAGCATGGAGAGGGGGAAATCGCTACGCGAGCAGTACTTC. It codes for CASMERGKSLREQYF.

This rearrangement joins TRBV2 to TRBJ1-2; D ambiguous. The germline V and J ends were trimmed by 8 bases and 4 bases, with 8 bases remaining between them. Germline assignment: CDR1 SNHLY and CDR2 FYNNEI. The CDR3 sequence is 11 residues long. DNA for the CDR3: TGTGCCAGCGGGGAGGGCTATGGCTACACCTTC. Translated, it gives CASGEGYGYTF.

This chain links TRBV9 with TRBJ1-4; TRBD1 is a possible D gene (6 bases). This CDR3 region has 15 residues. V lost 0 bases, J lost 3 bases, and 9 bases lay in between. Looked up from germline, CDR1 is SGDLS and CDR2 is YYNGEE. This CDR3 is CASSVGQVSNEKLFF. In DNA form, the CDR3 reads TGTGCCAGCAGCGTAGGACAGGTTTCTAATGAAAAACTGTTTTTT.

The chain carries TRBV7-9 and TRBJ1-4, with 7 positions matching TRBD1. The CDR3 is 15 residues long. With V trimmed by 3 bases and J by 2 bases, 3 bases remained unmatched. Germline-derived CDR1 and CDR2 are SEHNR and FQNEAQ (reference sequence). CDR3 in amino acids: CASSLVTGTNEKLFF. The CDR3 DNA follows: TGTGCCAGCAGCTTGGTGACAGGGACTAATGAAAAACTGTTTTTT.

This clone came up a few times. V gene TRBV5-4 combines with J gene TRBJ2-7, with a tentative D call TRBD1 (5 bases). Germline loops: CDR1 SGHNT, CDR2 YYREEE (reference sequence). There are 14 residues in the CDR3. V dropped 4 bases and J dropped 6 bases, with 17 bases sitting between them. The CDR3 DNA reads as TGTGCCAGCAGCCCCGGTTGGGGCGCCGGCGAGCAGTACTTC. This gives the protein CASSPGWGAGEQYF.

This sequence joins TRBV21-1 and TRBJ1-6; the table's D call, TRBD1, has no DNA check behind it. TRBV21-1 is a pseudogene segment. The CDR3 has 15 residues. CDR3 amino acids: CASSKVARMNSPLHF. DNA for the CDR3: TGTGCCAGCAGCAAAGTTGCCAGGATGAATTCACCCCTCCACTTT.

This clone was observed a few times. This chain connects TRBV6-1 to TRBJ2-6, with D maybe TRBD1 (6 bases). CDR3 length equals 15 residues. The V end was cut by 2 bases, the J end by 9 bases, with 14 bases between. CDR1 MNHNS and CDR2 SASEGT come from the germline V gene. CDR3 sequence: CASSESAGVRNVLTF. The CDR3 nucleotides are TGTGCCAGCAGTGAATCGGCAGGGGTGCGCAACGTCCTGACTTTC.

This chain links TRBV3-1 (or the pseudogene TRBV3-2) with TRBJ2-7; perhaps TRBD1 as D (6 bases). From germline, CDR1 is LGHDT and CDR2 YNNKEL (reference sequence). The V gene lost 1 base and the J gene lost 5 bases, with 12 bases spanning the gap. The CDR3 covers 14 residues. The CDR3 nucleotides are TGTGCCAGCAGCCAAGCGGGACAATTCCACGAGCAGTACTTC. It yields the protein CASSQAGQFHEQYF.

This rearrangement joins TRBV7-9 to TRBJ2-7, with D possibly being TRBD1 (6 bases). Germline V gene lookup returns CDR1 SEHNR and CDR2 FQNEAQ (reference sequence). The CDR3 loop spans 17 amino acids. Trimming removed 5 bases from V and 4 bases from J, with 24 bases in between. CDR3 coding DNA: TGTGCCAGCAGCGCAACATCCACCAACAGGGTTGGGTACGAGCAGTACTTC. Protein: CASSATSTNRVGYEQYF.

This clone was seen just once. This rearrangement joins TRBV5-1 to TRBJ2-1; TRBD2 aligns across 11 bases. The CDR3 is 16 amino acids. Germline-derived CDR1 and CDR2 are SGHRS and YFSETQ. V gave up 5 bases and J gave up 7 bases; unmatched junction bases: 11. The CDR3 here is CASSVDLAGGRNEQFF. DNA for the CDR3: TGCGCCAGCAGTGTTGATCTAGCGGGGGGCCGGAATGAGCAGTTCTTC.

The CDR3 nucleotides are TGTGCCAGCAGCCAAGATCAAGAGGGAGCCCAGCATTTT. Translated: CASSQDQEGAQHF. The rearrangement uses TRBV14 and TRBJ1-5; no definite D call. V lost 0 bases and J lost 11, with 11 bases in between. Germline CDR1 SGHDN, CDR2 FVKESK. CDR3 size: 13 residues.

The J gene is TRBJ2-5, the V gene TRBV3-1 (or the pseudogene TRBV3-2); possible D gene TRBD1, 6 bases. The CDR3 has 17 residues. The V and J ends lost 0 bases and 5 bases respectively, with 19 bases between them. Germline V gives CDR1 LGHDT, CDR2 YNNKEL (reference sequence). The CDR3 DNA follows: TGTGCCAGCAGCCAAGATTCCCGACAGGTGCCTGGGGAGACCCAGTACTTC. This sequence encodes CASSQDSRQVPGETQYF.

This chain links TRBV19 with TRBJ2-2, with D tentatively TRBD2 (6 bases). Germline assignment: CDR1 LNHDA and CDR2 SQIVND (reference sequence). Between the trimmed V and J ends, which lost 1 base and 7 bases, there was a span of 16 bases. The CDR3 is 16 residues long. This CDR3 reads CASSIGGRYLDGELFF. In nucleotides, the CDR3 is TGTGCCAGTAGTATAGGTGGGAGGTATCTCGACGGGGAGCTGTTTTTT. Full variable domain (rest looked up from reference TRBV19 and TRBJ2-2): DGGITQSPKYLFRKEGQNVTLSCEQNLNHDAMYWYRQDPGQGLRLIYYSQIVNDFQKGDIAEGYSVSREKKESFPLTVTSAQKNPTAFYLCASSIGGRYLDGELFFGEGSRLTVL.

The rearrangement uses TRBV7-2 and TRBJ2-3; tentative D call: TRBD1 (5 bases). CDR1 is SGHTA, CDR2 FQGNSA, per germline. The CDR3 totals 14 residues. V lost 5 bases and J 2 bases, leaving 11 bases between the germline ends. CDR3 in DNA: TGTGCCAGCAGCCTACGACAGACCACAGATACGCAGTATTTT. Protein sequence: CASSLRQTTDTQYF.

V usage is TRBV7-2 and J usage is TRBJ1-5, with 8 bases aligning to TRBD1. This CDR3 is built from 17 residues. The germline V gene encodes CDR1 SGHTA and CDR2 FQGNSA. V shed 4 bases and J 2 bases; nucleotides not matched to a gene: 10. The CDR3 region is CASSSLVGRGRNQPQHF. The CDR3 DNA is TGTGCCAGCAGCTCCCTGGTCGGCAGGGGGCGCAATCAGCCCCAGCATTTT. The complete variable domain, with remaining parts taken from reference TRBV7-2 and TRBJ1-5, reads GAGVSQSPSNKVTEKGKDVELRCDPISGHTALYWYRQSLGQGLEFLIYFQGNSAPDKSGLPSDRFSAERTGGSVSTLTIQRTQQEDSAVYLCASSSLVGRGRNQPQHFGDGTRLSIL.

The J gene is TRBJ1-3, the V gene TRBV28; D gene uncertain. The CDR3 is 15 amino acids. Germline V gives CDR1 MDHEN, CDR2 SYDVKM. Trimming left V 0 bases short and J 4 bases short, with 10 bases between. In DNA form, the CDR3 reads TGTGCCAGCAGTTTATGGTCCGGGGTAGGAAACACCATATATTTT. Translated: CASSLWSGVGNTIYF.

The chain combines TRBV6-4 with TRBJ2-2; D is ambiguous. V gave up 3 bases and J gave up 1 base, with 6 bases separating them. The CDR3 has 14 residues. Germline loops: CDR1 MRHNA, CDR2 SNTAGT. The chain's CDR3 is CASSEGQNTGELFF. In DNA form, the CDR3 reads TGTGCCAGCAGTGAGGGCCAGAACACCGGGGAGCTGTTTTTT.

The V call is TRBV5-1, the J call TRBJ2-5; 8 positions agree with TRBD1. This CDR3 is built from 14 residues. With V trimmed by 3 bases and J by 4 bases, 5 bases remained unmatched. Germline V gene lookup returns CDR1 SGHRS and CDR2 YFSETQ. CDR3 region: CASSSRTGRETQYF. The CDR3 DNA sequence: TGCGCCAGCAGCTCACGGACAGGGAGAGAGACCCAGTACTTC.

The rearrangement links TRBV24-1 to TRBJ1-1; 9 nucleotides agree with TRBD1. The V gene's germline CDR1 is KGHDR and CDR2 SFDVKD. CDR3 length equals 15 residues. J gave up 3 bases and V 3 bases, and 4 bases lay outside the gene matches. The DNA of the CDR3 is TGTGCCACCAGTGATCCACGGACAGGGGACACTGAAGCTTTCTTT. Its protein is CATSDPRTGDTEAFF.

This chain uses TRBV12-5 with TRBJ2-3; the D is unclear. Germline values: CDR1 LGHNT, CDR2 FRNRAP. The CDR3 covers 13 residues. V lost 7 bases and J lost 0, with 8 bases in between. The CDR3 protein is CASARSSTDTQYF. The CDR3 DNA sequence: TGTGCTAGTGCCCGGTCTAGCACAGATACGCAGTATTTT. The variable domain in full, with the rest retrieved from reference TRBV12-5 and TRBJ2-3, is DARVTQTPRHKVTEMGQEVTMRCQPILGHNTVFWYRQTMMQGLELLAYFRNRAPLDDSGMPKDRFSAEMPDATLATLKIQPSEPRDSAVYFCASARSSTDTQYFGPGTRLTVL.

This clone has a handful of counts. This chain links TRBV28 with TRBJ1-4; 7 bases align to TRBD1. The junction had 9 bases not matched to a gene; V was cut back by 2 bases and J by 6 bases. From germline, CDR1 is MDHEN and CDR2 SYDVKM. The CDR3 extends over 16 amino acids. This CDR3 is CASSLLSTGRDEKLFF. CDR3 nucleotides: TGTGCCAGCAGTTTACTGTCGACAGGGCGTGATGAAAAACTGTTTTTT.

This clone was counted between two and nine times. The rearrangement links TRBV14 to TRBJ2-7, with 9 bases matching TRBD2. CDR3 size: 14 residues. V shed 2 bases and J 3 bases; nucleotides not matched to a gene: 2. Germline V gene data show CDR1 as SGHDN and CDR2 as FVKESK. CDR3 nucleotides: TGTGCCAGCAGCCAACTAGCGGGGAGCTACGAGCAGTACTTC. Translation gives CASSQLAGSYEQYF.

The sample holds a few counts of this clone. V gene TRBV7-3 combines with J gene TRBJ2-3; TRBD1 might be the D (6 bases). Germline V gene lookup returns CDR1 SGHTA and CDR2 FQGTGA. V was trimmed by 6 bases and J by 2 bases, leaving 9 bases between them. This CDR3 contains 13 residues. CDR3 in amino acids: CASRRDITDTQYF. CDR3 nucleotides: TGTGCCAGCAGACGGGACATCACAGATACGCAGTATTTT. Complete variable domain (other parts from reference TRBV7-3 and TRBJ2-3): GAGVSQTPSNKVTEKGKYVELRCDPISGHTALYWYRQSLGQGPEFLIYFQGTGAADDSGLPNDRFFAVRPEGSVSTLKIQRTERGDSAVYLCASRRDITDTQYFGPGTRLTVL.

In nucleotides, the CDR3 is TGTGCCAGCAGTGAAGCGCAGAGGGATCACTACACCTTC. It yields the protein CASSEAQRDHYTF. V and J are TRBV2 and TRBJ1-2; D ambiguous. Germline CDR1 and CDR2: SNHLY and FYNNEI. V lost 0 bases, J lost 10 bases, and 12 bases lay in between. The CDR3 has 13 residues.

This sequence joins TRBV30 and TRBJ1-1; 7 nucleotides match TRBD1. Per germline, CDR1 GTSNPN and CDR2 SVGIG (reference sequence). V lost 4 bases to trimming and J lost 1 base; unmatched junction nucleotides: 3. The CDR3 is made up of 13 amino acids. The CDR3 DNA reads TGTGCCTGGATGGGACAGCCGAACACTGAAGCTTTCTTT. Translated, it gives CAWMGQPNTEAFF.